This T cell receptor (beta chain) was observed in a study of neurological immune-mediated disorders. The CDR3 spans 14 residues. Trimming cost V 4 bases and J 5 bases, with 14 bases left between them. TCRdb recomputed calls from the 5' RACE reads with MiXCR, one row per CDR3 protein. The sample holds around 52,000 distinct CDR3 sequences; over 5.5% are singletons and the top ten take roughly 1.4%. Notes on the study in general: The repertoires of 18 of 34 multiple sclerosis patients fell into one related-CDR3 cluster (a possible signature) under phylogenetic grouping.

Use was made of 950,000 to 1,000,000 CD4+ or CD8+ T cells in sorted libraries. This clonotype was counted at least ten times. Its antigen remains unidentified. V gene TRBV12-3 or TRBV12-4 combines with J gene TRBJ1-1; possibly TRBD1 for D (5 bases). The sequencing input was CD4+ T cells from blood. This receptor was obtained from a woman aged 18-35 years with multiple sclerosis. CDR3 protein: CASSSWGETTEAFF. CDR3 nucleotide sequence: TGTGCCAGCAGTTCGTGGGGGGAAACGACTGAAGCTTTCTTT.